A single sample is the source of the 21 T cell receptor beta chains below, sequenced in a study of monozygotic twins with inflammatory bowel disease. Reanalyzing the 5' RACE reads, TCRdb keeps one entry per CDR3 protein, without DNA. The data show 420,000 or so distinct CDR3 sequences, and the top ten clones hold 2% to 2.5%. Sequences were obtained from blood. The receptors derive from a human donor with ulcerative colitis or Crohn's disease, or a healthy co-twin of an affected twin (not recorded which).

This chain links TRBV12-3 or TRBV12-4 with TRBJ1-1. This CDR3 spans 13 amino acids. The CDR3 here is CASSLQLNTEAFF.

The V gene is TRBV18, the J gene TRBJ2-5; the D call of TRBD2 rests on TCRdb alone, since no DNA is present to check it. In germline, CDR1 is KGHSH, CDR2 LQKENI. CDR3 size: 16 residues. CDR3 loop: CASSPPGLAVQETQYF.

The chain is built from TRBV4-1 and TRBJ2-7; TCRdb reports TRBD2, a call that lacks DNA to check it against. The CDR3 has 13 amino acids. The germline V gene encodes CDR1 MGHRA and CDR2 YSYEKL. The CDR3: CASSQDHFSQQYF.

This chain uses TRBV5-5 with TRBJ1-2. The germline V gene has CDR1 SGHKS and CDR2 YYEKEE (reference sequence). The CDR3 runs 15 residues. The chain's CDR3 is CASSSGEGRPYGYTF.

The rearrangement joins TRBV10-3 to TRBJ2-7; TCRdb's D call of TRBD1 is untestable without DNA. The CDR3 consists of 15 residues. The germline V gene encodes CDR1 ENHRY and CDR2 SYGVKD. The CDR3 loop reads CAISESSQGSDEQYF.

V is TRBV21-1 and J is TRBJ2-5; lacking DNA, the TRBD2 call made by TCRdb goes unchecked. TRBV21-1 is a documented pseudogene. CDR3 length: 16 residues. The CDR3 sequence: CASSKGNGGAEETQYF.

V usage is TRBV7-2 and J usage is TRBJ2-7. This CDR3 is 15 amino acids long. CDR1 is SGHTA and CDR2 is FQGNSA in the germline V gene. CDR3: CASSLARGRAGEQYF. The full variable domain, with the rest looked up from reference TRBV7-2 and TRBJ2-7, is GAGVSQSPSNKVTEKGKDVELRCDPISGHTALYWYRQSLGQGLEFLIYFQGNSAPDKSGLPSDRFSAERTGGSVSTLTIQRTQQEDSAVYLCASSLARGRAGEQYFGPGTRLTVT.

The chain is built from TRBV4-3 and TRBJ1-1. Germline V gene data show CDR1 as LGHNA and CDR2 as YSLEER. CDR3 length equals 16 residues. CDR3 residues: CASSQDRADWETEAFF.

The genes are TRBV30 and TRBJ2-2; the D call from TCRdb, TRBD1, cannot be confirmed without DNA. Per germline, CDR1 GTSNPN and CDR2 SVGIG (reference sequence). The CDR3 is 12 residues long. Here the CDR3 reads CASGRDTGELFF.

The CDR3 reads CASSLDSGGQPQHF. The chain links TRBV7-8 to TRBJ1-5; the TCRdb call, TRBD1, lacks DNA for checking. This CDR3 region has 14 residues. CDR1 SGHVS and CDR2 FQNEAQ come from the germline V gene.

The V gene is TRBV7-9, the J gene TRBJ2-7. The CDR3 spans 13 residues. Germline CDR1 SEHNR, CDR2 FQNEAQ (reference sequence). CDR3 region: CASSSTDSYEQYF.

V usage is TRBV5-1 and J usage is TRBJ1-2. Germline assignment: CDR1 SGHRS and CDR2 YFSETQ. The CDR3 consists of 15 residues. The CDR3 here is CASSLAADLNYGYTF. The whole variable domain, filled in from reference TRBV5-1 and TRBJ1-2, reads KAGVTQTPRYLIKTRGQQVTLSCSPISGHRSVSWYQQTPGQGLQFLFEYFSETQRNKGNFPGRFSGRQFSNSRSEMNVSTLELGDSALYLCASSLAADLNYGYTFGSGTRLTVV.

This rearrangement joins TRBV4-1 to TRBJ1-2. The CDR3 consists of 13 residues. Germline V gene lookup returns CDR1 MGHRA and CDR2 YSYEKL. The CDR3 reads CASSQDLGYGYTF.

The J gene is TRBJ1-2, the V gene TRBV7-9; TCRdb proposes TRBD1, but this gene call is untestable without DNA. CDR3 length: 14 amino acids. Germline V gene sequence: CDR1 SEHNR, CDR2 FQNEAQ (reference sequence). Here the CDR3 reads CASSPTDRPYGYTF.

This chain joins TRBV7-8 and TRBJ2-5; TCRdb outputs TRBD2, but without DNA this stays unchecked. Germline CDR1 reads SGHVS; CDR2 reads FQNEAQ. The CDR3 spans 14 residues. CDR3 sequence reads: CASSLDSGVETQYF.

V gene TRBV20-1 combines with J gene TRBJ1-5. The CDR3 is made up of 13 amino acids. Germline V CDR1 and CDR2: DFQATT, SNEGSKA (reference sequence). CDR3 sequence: CSARDEADQPQHF.

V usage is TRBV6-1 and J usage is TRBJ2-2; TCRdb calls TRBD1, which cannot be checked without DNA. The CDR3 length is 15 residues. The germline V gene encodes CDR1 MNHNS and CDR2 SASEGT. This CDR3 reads CASSKGGHNDGELFF.

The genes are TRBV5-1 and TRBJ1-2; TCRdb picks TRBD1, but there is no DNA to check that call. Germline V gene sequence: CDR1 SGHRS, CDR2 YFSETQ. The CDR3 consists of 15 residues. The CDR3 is CASSLSTGGSYGYTF.

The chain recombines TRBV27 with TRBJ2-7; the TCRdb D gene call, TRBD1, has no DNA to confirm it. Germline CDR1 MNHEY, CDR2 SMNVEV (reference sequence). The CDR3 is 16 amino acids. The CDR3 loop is CASSSYRGGGVDEQYF.

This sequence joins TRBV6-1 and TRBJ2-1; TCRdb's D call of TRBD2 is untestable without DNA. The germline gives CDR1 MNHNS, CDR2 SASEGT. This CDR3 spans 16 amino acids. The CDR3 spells CASTPTSGGGINEQFF.

The CDR3 reads CASSLRQGEQFF. V gene TRBV3-1 combines with J gene TRBJ2-1; lacking DNA, the TRBD1 call made by TCRdb goes unchecked. CDR1 LGHDT and CDR2 YNNKEL come from the germline V gene (reference sequence). This CDR3 has 12 residues.